This TCR beta chain was sequenced during a study of blood T cell repertoires in COVID-19. Background on the study: The samples span acute and convalescent COVID-19 from the United States, Italy and Spain. Sources were T cells, B-cell-depleted T cells, or PBMCs; the material itself was cDNA or gDNA.

This table comes from immunoSEQ multiplex PCR, and its TCRdb copy is limited to in-frame clones, with some not included. The table has over 70,000 clones, approximately 85% seen once. With 9 bases removed from V and 1 base from J, the gap between germline ends came to 18 bases. Germline loops: CDR1 LNHDA, CDR2 SQIVND (reference sequence). CDR3 size: 15 residues. The sample consisted of peripheral blood. This clonotype was obtained from a man in his 60s with COVID-19, enrolled during active disease. The V gene is TRBV19, the J gene TRBJ2-5; weak D call: TRBD1 (5 bases). CDR3 residues: CARKFTGECQETQYF. For the CDR3, the DNA is TGTGCCAGAAAATTTACAGGAGAATGCCAAGAGACCCAGTACTTC.